This passage covers 13 T cell receptor beta chains from one sample sequenced in a study of neurological immune-mediated disorders. Time point: longitudinal time-point 2. TCRdb itself ran the 5' RACE reads through MiXCR, one entry per CDR3 protein. The sample has tens of thousands of distinct CDR3 sequences, around an eighth seen once; the top ten hold 2.3%. Material for sequencing was PBMCs. The receptor set was obtained from a middle-aged woman in good health.

The table lists this clonotype with a few counts. The rearrangement uses TRBV12-5 and TRBJ1-5; 7 positions match TRBD1. The germline V gene encodes CDR1 LGHNT and CDR2 FRNRAP. The CDR3 loop spans 14 amino acids. V trimming: 5 bases; J trimming: 7 bases; junction bases outside the gene matches: 8. The CDR3 DNA reads as TGTGCTAGTGGTGCGGGACAGAGACTACAGCCCCAGCATTTT. Its translation is CASGAGQRLQPQHF.

This clonotype was seen many times. Here the CDR3 reads CASSYGQPYEQYF. The CDR3 bases are TGTGCCAGCAGTTATGGGCAGCCATACGAGCAGTACTTC. The chain links TRBV6-2 or TRBV6-3 to TRBJ2-7; D call uncertain. V lost 3 bases and J lost 4, with 10 bases in between. The CDR3 contains 13 residues. Germline V gene sequence: CDR1 MNHEY, CDR2 SVGEGT.

The rearrangement joins TRBV7-2 to TRBJ2-2; no clear D. CDR3 length: 15 amino acids. V lost 5 bases and J lost 0, with 10 bases in between. CDR1 and CDR2 from the germline V gene are SGHTA and FQGNSA. The CDR3 region is CASSVGGANTGELFF. Here the CDR3 DNA reads TGTGCCAGCAGCGTAGGCGGTGCGAACACCGGGGAGCTGTTTTTT.

This clonotype was counted ten times or more. The rearrangement links TRBV7-2 to TRBJ2-6, with D tentatively TRBD1 (6 bases). Germline V gene sequence: CDR1 SGHTA, CDR2 FQGNSA. This CDR3 spans 18 amino acids. The ends were cut back, 2 bases at V and 0 bases at J, with 14 bases in the middle. The CDR3, as DNA: TGTGCCAGCAGCTTAATTATACAGGGCTCCTCTGGGGCCAACGTCCTGACTTTC. This sequence encodes CASSLIIQGSSGANVLTF.

This clonotype came up many times. CDR3 sequence reads: CSARDSGQGRGGYTF. The CDR3 region has the DNA TGCAGTGCTAGAGATAGCGGACAAGGAAGAGGGGGCTACACCTTC. The rearrangement links TRBV20-1 to TRBJ1-2; possibly TRBD1 for D (5 bases). Germline lookup yields CDR1 DFQATT and CDR2 SNEGSKA (reference sequence). The germline V and J ends were trimmed by 0 bases and 8 bases, with 19 bases remaining between them. The CDR3 extends over 15 amino acids.

The sample holds many counts of this clonotype. This chain uses TRBV9 with TRBJ1-2, with unresolved D. Germline V gene data show CDR1 as SGDLS and CDR2 as YYNGEE. The CDR3 contains 13 residues. Trimming stripped 0 bases from V and 7 bases from J, with 10 bases between. The CDR3 bases are TGTGCCAGCAGCGTAGACTTGACGGGTGGCTACACCTTC. Translated: CASSVDLTGGYTF.

By share, this clonotype ranks as medium-sized (0.01 to 0.1%). This chain links TRBV12-3 or TRBV12-4 with TRBJ2-4; the D is unclear. The CDR3 has 13 residues. Trimming took off 3 bases at V and 8 bases at J, with 11 bases between the two ends. In DNA, the CDR3 is TGTGCCAGCAGTTTGTGGCAGATGCACATTCAGTACTTC. Its translation: CASSLWQMHIQYF.

Concerning this clonotype itself: A much larger clone lies one base from this, so it may be a read error. This chain joins TRBV7-2 and TRBJ1-1, with D possibly matching TRBD1 (6 bases). Germline V gene data show CDR1 as SGHTA and CDR2 as FQGNSA. This CDR3 has 15 residues. In DNA form, the CDR3 reads TGTGCCAGCAACTTAGTCGGGGGCAGCCACACTGAAGCTTTCTTT. Translation gives CASNLVGGSHTEAFF.

The V and J genes are TRBV29-1 and TRBJ2-1; weak D call: TRBD2 (5 bases). CDR1 and CDR2 (germline): SQVTM, ANQGSEA. This CDR3 is built from 12 residues. In DNA, the CDR3 is TGCAGTGCAAGGACTGCCGGTTGGGAGCAGTTCTTC. It translates to CSARTAGWEQFF.

There are many counts of this clonotype. The V and J genes are TRBV19 and TRBJ1-1; D is uncertain. V was cut by 5 bases and J by 0 bases, with 10 bases left in between. This CDR3 contains 14 residues. Germline CDR1 is LNHDA and CDR2 is SQIVND (reference sequence). CDR3 region: CASSPEDLNTEAFF. The DNA for the CDR3 is TGTGCCAGTAGTCCGGAAGACTTGAACACTGAAGCTTTCTTT.

This clonotype is categorized as medium-sized. The rearrangement joins TRBV18 to TRBJ1-6; 8 positions match TRBD1. Trimming removed 6 bases from V and 13 bases from J; junction bases left unmatched: 11. CDR1 and CDR2 from the germline V gene are KGHSH and LQKENI. The CDR3 is 14 amino acids. The CDR3 reads CASSPGQAVSPLHF. The CDR3, as DNA: TGTGCCAGCTCGCCGGGACAGGCAGTTTCCCCCCTCCACTTT.

At least ten counts were recorded for this clonotype. J is TRBJ2-1 and V is TRBV5-1, with 9 bases identical to TRBD2. The CDR3 contains 15 residues. V lost 4 bases to trimming and J lost 2 bases; unmatched junction nucleotides: 4. In germline, CDR1 is SGHRS, CDR2 YFSETQ. The CDR3 sequence is CASSPGLAPYNEQFF. Written as DNA, the CDR3 is TGCGCCAGCAGCCCGGGACTAGCCCCCTACAATGAGCAGTTCTTC.

This clonotype was counted at least ten times. The chain couples TRBV5-1 to TRBJ1-6; 7 bases map to TRBD1. The CDR3 contains 15 residues. From germline, CDR1 is SGHRS and CDR2 YFSETQ. Trimming at V came to 4 bases and at J to 6 bases, leaving 7 bases not matched to a gene. This CDR3 reads CASSQGTAINSPLHF. The CDR3 DNA is TGCGCCAGCAGCCAAGGGACAGCAATTAATTCACCCCTCCACTTT.